Presented here are 9 T cell receptor beta chains from one specimen sequenced in a study of blood T cell repertoires in COVID-19. The data were produced by immunoSEQ multiplex PCR, yet TCRdb's version contains in-frame clones alone and is incomplete. The sample lists over 400,000 clones; 70% to 90% were seen once. The sequencing sample was made of peripheral blood. Receptor source: a human donor in a cohort sampled during active COVID-19.

The genes are TRBV9 and TRBJ1-3; D is perhaps TRBD1 (5 bases). CDR3 size: 17 residues. Trimming stripped 0 bases from V and 0 bases from J, with 13 bases between. Germline CDR1 and CDR2: SGDLS and YYNGEE. In DNA form, the CDR3 reads TGTGCCAGCAGCGTAGACAGGCAACGGAGCTCTGGAAACACCATATATTTT. Protein: CASSVDRQRSSGNTIYF.

The rearrangement uses TRBV25-1 and TRBJ2-7; 9 nucleotides match TRBD1. V gave up 1 base and J gave up 7 bases; unmatched junction bases: 8. Per germline, CDR1 MGHDK and CDR2 SYGVNS. The CDR3 loop spans 15 amino acids. DNA for the CDR3: TGTGCCAGCAGTGAATCGGGACAGGGATCGAGGGAGCAGTACTTC. As protein: CASSESGQGSREQYF.

The V call is TRBV5-1, the J call TRBJ1-1, with 9 bases lining up with TRBD1. The CDR3 loop spans 17 amino acids. Germline V lookup: CDR1 SGHRS, CDR2 YFSETQ. Germline trimming cut 4 bases from V and 1 base from J; bases unmatched to any gene: 11. The CDR3 nucleotides read TGCGCCAGCAGCCGCACAGGGGGCCCCAGAGGGAACACTGAAGCTTTCTTT. Its protein is CASSRTGGPRGNTEAFF.

V gene TRBV3-1 (or the pseudogene TRBV3-2) combines with J gene TRBJ1-2; TRBD1 matches at 7 bases. The germline gives CDR1 LGHDT, CDR2 YNNKEL (reference sequence). CDR3 size: 14 residues. Unmatched junction bases numbered 6, after V lost 0 bases and J lost 8 bases. The CDR3 DNA follows: TGTGCCAGCAGCCAAGAAACAGGGGTTATGGGCTACACCTTC. Translation gives CASSQETGVMGYTF.

The J gene is TRBJ1-1, the V gene TRBV12-5; D may be TRBD1 (5 bases). V dropped 7 bases and J dropped 0 bases, with 9 bases sitting between them. There are 13 residues in the CDR3. Germline V gene lookup returns CDR1 LGHNT and CDR2 FRNRAP. CDR3 protein: CASDRGLNTEAFF. CDR3 sequence (DNA): TGTGCTAGTGATAGGGGCCTGAACACTGAAGCTTTCTTT.

The CDR3: CASSLERGPHNEQFF. CDR3 sequence (DNA): TGTGCCAGCAGCTTAGAGCGCGGGCCCCACAATGAGCAGTTCTTC. The rearrangement uses TRBV7-2 and TRBJ2-1; possible D gene TRBD2, 5 bases. The length of the CDR3 is 15 residues. With 1 base removed from V and 5 bases from J, the gap between germline ends came to 12 bases. Per the germline V gene, CDR1 is SGHTA and CDR2 is FQGNSA.

The chain uses TRBV28 and TRBJ1-2; D uncertain. V lost 4 bases, J lost 6 bases, and 3 bases lay in between. CDR1 is MDHEN and CDR2 is SYDVKM in the germline V gene. The CDR3 consists of 10 residues. The CDR3 here is CASSSDGYTF. The CDR3 DNA reads TGTGCCAGCAGTTCAGATGGCTACACCTTC.

With respect to this clone: The same CDR3 also results from other DNA sequences found in this sample. The V and J genes are TRBV12-3 or TRBV12-4 and TRBJ1-2, with D maybe TRBD1 (6 bases). V lost 6 bases to trimming and J lost 5 bases, with 10 bases between them. The CDR3 length is 12 residues. The CDR3 spells CASSRGQYGYTF. CDR3 DNA: TGTGCCAGCAGCAGAGGACAGTATGGCTACACCTTC.

The sample holds one count of this clone. The DNA for the CDR3 is TGCAGCGTTGAACCTTTCCGGGACAACCATGGCTACACCTTC. Its protein is CSVEPFRDNHGYTF. The chain has TRBV29-1 and TRBJ1-2, with D perhaps TRBD1 (6 bases). The CDR3 is 14 residues long. The germline V gene has CDR1 SQVTM and CDR2 ANQGSEA. Trimming shortened V by 2 bases and J by 6 bases, and 16 bases separated the two germline ends.